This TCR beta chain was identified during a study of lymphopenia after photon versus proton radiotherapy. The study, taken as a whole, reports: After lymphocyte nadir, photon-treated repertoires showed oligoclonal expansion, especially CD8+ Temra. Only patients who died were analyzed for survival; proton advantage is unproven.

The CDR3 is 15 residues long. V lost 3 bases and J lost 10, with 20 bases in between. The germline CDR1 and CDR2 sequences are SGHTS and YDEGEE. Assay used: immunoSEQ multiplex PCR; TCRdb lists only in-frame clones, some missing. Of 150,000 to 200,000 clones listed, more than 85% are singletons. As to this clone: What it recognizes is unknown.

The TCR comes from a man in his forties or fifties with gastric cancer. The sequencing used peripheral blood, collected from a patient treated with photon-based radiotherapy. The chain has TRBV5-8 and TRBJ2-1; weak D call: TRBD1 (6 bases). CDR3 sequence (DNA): TGTGCCAGCAGCTCAGTTCCCGGGACACACATGGAGCAGTTCTTC. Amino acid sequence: CASSSVPGTHMEQFF.